Presented here are 21 T cell receptor beta chains from one specimen sequenced in a study of beta chain features in type 1 diabetes. Points from the study as a whole: Moderate yet significant TCRB CDR3 shortening was seen in Type 1 diabetes patients in all four CD4+ subsets.

The isolated RNA, all of it, was reverse transcribed, so expressed TCRB transcripts were what got sequenced. The method was immunoSEQ multiplex PCR; TCRdb's version includes in-frame clones alone and lacks a portion of them. The table has about 150,000 clones, approximately 10% seen once; the top ten hold more than 0.45%. No antigen has been identified for these receptors. The sequenced sample consisted of central memory CD4+ T cells from blood. The source of these receptors is a man aged 25 to 40 with type 1 diabetes.

This clone was seen a few times. The chain couples TRBV18 to TRBJ1-4; unclear D gene. This CDR3 spans 16 amino acids. V lost 6 bases, J lost 13 bases, and 27 bases lay in between. The germline V gene has CDR1 KGHSH and CDR2 LQKENI. CDR3: CASSPLDGLPGKRLFF. DNA of the CDR3: TGTGCCAGCTCCCCTTTGGACGGACTACCTGGAAAACGACTGTTTTTT.

This clone was seen only once. The J gene is TRBJ2-2, the V gene TRBV5-1; 9 bases fit TRBD2. Germline V gene lookup returns CDR1 SGHRS and CDR2 YFSETQ. This CDR3 region has 16 residues. V was clipped by 5 bases and J by 4 bases; unmatched bases: 9. As DNA, the CDR3 is TGCGCCAGCAGTACCGGGACTAGCACACTCACCGGGGAGCTGTTTTTT. It specifies CASSTGTSTLTGELFF.

This clone was recorded a few times. V and J are TRBV7-2 and TRBJ2-3, with unresolved D. The germline V gene has CDR1 SGHTA and CDR2 FQGNSA. Deletions cut 5 bases from V and 0 bases from J, with 9 bases between. The CDR3 spans 14 residues. In nucleotides, the CDR3 is TGTGCCAGCAGCACGTACCTAAGCACAGATACGCAGTATTTT. Translated, it gives CASSTYLSTDTQYF.

The V and J genes are TRBV11-3 and TRBJ2-1, with TRBD2 matching 10 bases. The CDR3 sequence is 16 residues long. The germline V gene encodes CDR1 SGHNT and CDR2 YENEEA. V shed 1 base and J 6 bases; nucleotides not matched to a gene: 6. The CDR3 DNA follows: TGTGCCAGCAGCTTAGGGGCTAGCGGGAGTAGCAATGAGCAGTTCTTC. It is translated as CASSLGASGSSNEQFF.

The genes are TRBV14 and TRBJ1-1; D not resolved. The V end lost 1 base, the J end lost 4 bases, and 13 bases lay between the germline ends. This CDR3 has 15 residues. CDR1 SGHDN and CDR2 FVKESK come from the germline V gene. The chain's CDR3 is CASSQVRDFTTEAFF. The CDR3 bases are TGTGCCAGCAGCCAAGTGAGGGATTTCACCACTGAAGCTTTCTTT.

V usage is TRBV27 and J usage is TRBJ2-5, with TRBD2 identical over 12 bases. V shed 6 bases and J 1 base; nucleotides not matched to a gene: 6. Germline lookup yields CDR1 MNHEY and CDR2 SMNVEV (reference sequence). The CDR3 spans 16 residues. The CDR3 loop reads CASSQKLAGGQETQYF. The CDR3 region has the DNA TGTGCCAGCAGCCAAAAACTAGCGGGAGGCCAAGAGACCCAGTACTTC.

This clone has just a few counts. The rearrangement links TRBV19 to TRBJ2-3; 14 nucleotides align to TRBD2. The V segment lost 7 bases and the J segment 3 bases; nucleotides outside the gene matches: 9. Germline V gene lookup returns CDR1 LNHDA and CDR2 SQIVND (reference sequence). The CDR3 totals 17 residues. The CDR3 reads CASKALGLAGGTDTQYF. DNA of the CDR3: TGTGCCAGTAAGGCCCTCGGACTAGCGGGAGGTACAGATACGCAGTATTTT.

The chain uses TRBV27 and TRBJ2-7; D might be TRBD2 (6 bases). Germline loops: CDR1 MNHEY, CDR2 SMNVEV (reference sequence). V gave up 4 bases and J gave up 5 bases, with 18 bases separating them. The CDR3 extends over 15 amino acids. This CDR3 reads CASSSGTPGFDEQYF. The CDR3 DNA sequence: TGTGCCAGCAGTTCCGGGACTCCTGGTTTCGACGAGCAGTACTTC.

A few counts support this clone. This chain links TRBV4-3 with TRBJ1-1, with a weak D call TRBD1 (5 bases). The V gene lost 0 bases and the J gene lost 3 bases, with 14 bases spanning the gap. Looked up from germline, CDR1 is LGHNA and CDR2 is YSLEER. There are 16 residues in the CDR3. The CDR3 loop is CASSQDWDGGDTEAFF. The CDR3 region has the DNA TGCGCCAGCAGCCAAGATTGGGACGGAGGGGACACTGAAGCTTTCTTT.

V usage is TRBV9 and J usage is TRBJ1-3, with 8 bases aligning to TRBD1. The ends lost 3 bases at V and 6 bases at J; junction bases unmatched: 8. The length of the CDR3 is 15 residues. The germline gives CDR1 SGDLS, CDR2 YYNGEE. CDR3 sequence (DNA): TGTGCCAGCAGCGCCAGACAGGGGATCGAAAACACCATATATTTT. Residues: CASSARQGIENTIYF.

The chain has TRBV5-1 and TRBJ2-5, with D perhaps TRBD1 (6 bases). CDR1 and CDR2 from the germline V gene are SGHRS and YFSETQ. The germline V and J ends were trimmed by 6 bases and 8 bases, with 23 bases remaining between them. The CDR3 covers 15 residues. DNA for the CDR3: TGCGCCAGCAAGAACGGACAGACCCTTGGAGTTACCCAGTACTTC. It codes for CASKNGQTLGVTQYF.

This clone has only a few counts. The chain uses TRBV14 and TRBJ2-7; D not resolved. CDR3 length: 13 amino acids. V shed 3 bases and J shed 0 bases, with 6 bases lying between them. CDR1 and CDR2 (germline): SGHDN, FVKESK. The CDR3, as DNA: TGTGCCAGCAGCCACTACAGCTCCTACGAGCAGTACTTC. Encoded protein: CASSHYSSYEQYF.

In DNA form, the CDR3 reads TGTGCCAGCAGCTTGGACGCTAGCGGAGCGGGCACAGATACGCAGTATTTT. Amino acids: CASSLDASGAGTDTQYF. This chain links TRBV5-5 with TRBJ2-3, with TRBD2 matching over 7 bases. This CDR3 comprises 17 residues. V lost 0 bases, J lost 1 base, and 8 bases stayed unmatched. Per the germline V gene, CDR1 is SGHKS and CDR2 is YYEKEE (reference sequence).

This clone showed up just a few times. The chain employs TRBV5-1 and TRBJ2-5; 9 bases agree with TRBD1. Germline values: CDR1 SGHRS, CDR2 YFSETQ. Trimming at V came to 6 bases and at J to 3 bases, leaving 3 bases not matched to a gene. The CDR3 runs 13 residues. The DNA of the CDR3 is TGCGCCAGCACCGGGACAGGGAAAGAGACCCAGTACTTC. Translating gives CASTGTGKETQYF.

This clone has only a few counts. V usage is TRBV18 and J usage is TRBJ2-4; D might be TRBD2 (7 bases). The germline V gene encodes CDR1 KGHSH and CDR2 LQKENI. The CDR3 has 14 amino acids. V was clipped by 3 bases and J by 5 bases, with 11 bases between them. The CDR3 sequence is CASSPGGHENIQYF. The CDR3 DNA reads TGTGCCAGCTCACCGGGGGGGCACGAAAACATTCAGTACTTC.

This clone was counted a few times. V usage is TRBV9 and J usage is TRBJ2-2; D call uncertain. Trimming removed 4 bases at V and 4 bases at J, with 17 bases between. The germline CDR1 and CDR2 sequences are SGDLS and YYNGEE. This CDR3 is built from 16 residues. The CDR3 sequence: CASSKTTERSTGELFF. CDR3 in DNA: TGTGCCAGCAGCAAAACTACCGAGCGCTCCACCGGGGAGCTGTTTTTT.

This clone was counted a few times. This sequence joins TRBV29-1 and TRBJ2-2; maybe TRBD2 (7 bases). CDR1 is SQVTM and CDR2 is ANQGSEA in the germline V gene. This CDR3 region has 14 residues. The CDR3 spells CTAQRDTNTGELFF. The DNA for the CDR3 is TGCACTGCCCAGCGGGACACGAACACCGGGGAGCTGTTTTTT.

This clone has just a few counts. This chain connects TRBV25-1 to TRBJ1-2, with a tentative D call TRBD1 (5 bases). The CDR3 runs to 14 residues. Germline lookup yields CDR1 MGHDK and CDR2 SYGVNS. The V end lost 2 bases, the J end lost 4 bases, and 11 bases lay between the germline ends. CDR3 nucleotides: TGTGCCAGCAGTGAAAAGGGGAAACTCTATGGCTACACCTTC. It codes for CASSEKGKLYGYTF.

This clone was seen a few times. The rearrangement joins TRBV10-3 to TRBJ2-7; D may be TRBD1 (6 bases). CDR1 is ENHRY, CDR2 SYGVKD, per germline. Between the trimmed V and J ends, which lost 6 bases and 2 bases, there was a span of 14 bases. The CDR3 sequence is 14 residues long. The CDR3 DNA is TGTGCCATCAGGGTGACAGGTAGTACCTACGAGCAGTACTTC. It yields the protein CAIRVTGSTYEQYF.

The chain couples TRBV2 to TRBJ1-5; D ambiguous. From germline, CDR1 is SNHLY and CDR2 FYNNEI. V lost 8 bases to trimming and J lost 2 bases, with 16 bases between them. The CDR3 is made up of 15 amino acids. The CDR3 reads CASSPHSHGNQPQHF. The CDR3 nucleotides are TGTGCCAGCTCCCCCCACAGCCACGGCAATCAGCCCCAGCATTTT.

The V gene is TRBV28, the J gene TRBJ2-7, with D possibly being TRBD1 (5 bases). Germline V gene lookup returns CDR1 MDHEN and CDR2 SYDVKM. V lost 7 bases and J lost 5, with 15 bases in between. The CDR3 sequence is 13 residues long. As DNA, the CDR3 is TGTGCCAGCAACGAAAACAGGCCGGACGAGCAGTACTTC. Encoded protein: CASNENRPDEQYF.